One sample yielded the 21 T cell receptor beta chains listed below, sequenced in a study of response to subunit inactivated influenza vaccine. TCRdb analysed the RT-PCR reads with MiXCR anew, one entry per CDR3 protein. The data contain 530,000 or so distinct CDR3 sequences, about 25% of them singletons. This specimen was CD4+ T cells sorted from PBMCs, taken 4 to 6 days after vaccination. Every receptor here comes from a man aged 50 to 59 who received an inactivated influenza vaccine.

This clonotype was picked up a small number of times. The chain couples TRBV20-1 to TRBJ1-3; maybe TRBD1 (5 bases). The length of the CDR3 is 14 residues. Trimming removed 1 base from V and 4 bases from J, with 11 bases in between. CDR1 is DFQATT, CDR2 SNEGSKA, per germline (reference sequence). CDR3 sequence reads: CSARVQGTGNTIYF. In DNA form, the CDR3 reads TGCAGTGCTAGAGTTCAGGGCACCGGAAACACCATATATTTT.

The chain recombines TRBV7-9 with TRBJ2-3; D may match TRBD1 or TRBD2 (5 bases each). The CDR3 runs 14 residues. V lost 4 bases and J lost 6, with 14 bases in between. Germline CDR1 is SEHNR and CDR2 is FQNEAQ (reference sequence). Here the CDR3 DNA reads TGTGCCAGCAGCTACCGGGACCGTCGGGATACGCAGTATTTT. It is translated as CASSYRDRRDTQYF.

CDR3 DNA: TGTGCCAGCAGCCCGGGACAGATCACTGAAGCTTTCTTT. This sequence encodes CASSPGQITEAFF. The chain is built from TRBV7-2 and TRBJ1-1; 7 positions agree with TRBD1. Germline-derived CDR1 and CDR2 are SGHTA and FQGNSA. With V trimmed by 5 bases and J by 4 bases, 4 bases remained unmatched. The CDR3 has 13 residues.

The chain recombines TRBV5-1 with TRBJ2-3, with 13 bases aligning to TRBD2. The V gene's germline CDR1 is SGHRS and CDR2 YFSETQ. V trimming: 4 bases; J trimming: 3 bases; junction bases outside the gene matches: 8. The CDR3 runs 17 residues. Here the CDR3 reads CASSRGLAGDMTDTQYF. CDR3 DNA sequence: TGCGCCAGCAGCCGCGGACTAGCGGGAGATATGACAGATACGCAGTATTTT.

The chain's CDR3 is CASSPPLRISGANVLTF. As DNA, the CDR3 is TGTGCCAGCTCACCACCCTTGCGGATCTCTGGGGCCAACGTCCTGACTTTC. This chain connects TRBV18 to TRBJ2-6, with no clear D. This CDR3 contains 17 residues. Germline V gene sequence: CDR1 KGHSH, CDR2 LQKENI. The V gene lost 0 bases and the J gene lost 0 bases, with 9 bases spanning the gap.

The chain joins TRBV7-9 to TRBJ1-2; D remains unclear. The V gene's germline CDR1 is SEHNR and CDR2 FQNEAQ (reference sequence). V was shortened by 0 bases and J by 6 bases, with 8 bases between the two germline ends. CDR3 length equals 13 residues. The CDR3 protein is CASSLAGKDGYTF. In DNA form, the CDR3 reads TGTGCCAGCAGCTTAGCAGGAAAGGATGGCTACACCTTC.

This clonotype was counted only a few times. The V call is TRBV20-1, the J call TRBJ1-6; no clear D gene. The CDR3 has 13 residues. The ends were cut back, 3 bases at V and 12 bases at J, with 15 bases in the middle. Per the germline V gene, CDR1 is DFQATT and CDR2 is SNEGSKA (reference sequence). The CDR3 here is CSASPPSALPLHF. DNA for the CDR3: TGCAGTGCTAGTCCTCCCTCGGCTTTACCCCTCCACTTT.

This clonotype was found a few times. J is TRBJ2-5 and V is TRBV13; 9 nucleotides align to TRBD2. This CDR3 contains 14 residues. From germline, CDR1 is PRHDT and CDR2 FYEKMQ (reference sequence). V dropped 4 bases and J dropped 4; count of bases not matched to a gene: 4. The CDR3 coding sequence is TGTGCCAGCAGCTCCTCTAGCGGGGTAGAGACCCAGTACTTC. Its protein is CASSSSSGVETQYF.

The chain employs TRBV4-3 and TRBJ2-5, with TRBD1 matching over 12 bases. This CDR3 has 17 residues. Germline lookup yields CDR1 LGHNA and CDR2 YSLEER. Trimming took 3 bases from V and 4 from J; bases not matched to a gene: 9. The CDR3, as DNA: TGCGCCAGCAGCCAGGAGGGACAGGGGGCGCGAGGAGAGACCCAGTACTTC. Amino acids: CASSQEGQGARGETQYF.

This clonotype has just a few counts. The chain combines TRBV6-2 or TRBV6-3 with TRBJ2-5; TRBD2 agrees at 13 bases. Germline V gives CDR1 MNHEY, CDR2 SVGEGT. J was trimmed by 5 bases and V by 4 bases; bases with no gene match: 7. There are 16 residues in the CDR3. The CDR3 sequence is CASSLLAGGPSETQYF. The CDR3, as DNA: TGTGCCAGCAGTTTACTAGCGGGAGGGCCTTCGGAGACCCAGTACTTC.

The chain employs TRBV6-1 and TRBJ2-3, with a weak D call TRBD2 (6 bases). V was shortened by 6 bases and J by 7 bases, with 20 bases between the two germline ends. Germline V gene sequence: CDR1 MNHNS, CDR2 SASEGT. The CDR3 runs to 15 residues. The CDR3 bases are TGTGCCAGCAGGACGAGCGGGCGGTTAGGAAATACGCAGTATTTT. Residues: CASRTSGRLGNTQYF.

This clonotype was recorded a few times. The chain is built from TRBV5-6 and TRBJ2-3, with TRBD1 identical over 12 bases. The J segment lost 8 bases and the V segment lost 4 bases, leaving 11 bases of the junction unmatched. Germline assignment: CDR1 SGHDT and CDR2 YYEEEE. This CDR3 has 16 residues. CDR3 region: CASSPFRDRGQGTQYF. The CDR3 DNA is TGTGCCAGCAGCCCGTTCCGGGACAGGGGGCAGGGTACGCAGTATTTT. Supplemented by reference TRBV5-6 and TRBJ2-3, the full variable domain reads DAGVTQSPTHLIKTRGQQVTLRCSPKSGHDTVSWYQQALGQGPQFIFQYYEEEERQRGNFPDRFSGHQFPNYSSELNVNALLLGDSALYLCASSPFRDRGQGTQYFGPGTRLTVL.

The chain is built from TRBV20-1 and TRBJ1-2, with 12 positions matching TRBD1. The CDR3 contains 15 residues. The junction had 7 bases not matched to a gene; V was cut back by 3 bases and J by 5 bases. CDR1 DFQATT and CDR2 SNEGSKA come from the germline V gene (reference sequence). This CDR3 reads CSARGTGGRIYGYTF. The CDR3 DNA reads as TGCAGTGCTAGGGGGACAGGGGGCCGAATTTATGGCTACACCTTC.

CDR3 sequence (DNA): TGCGCCAGCAGCAGGACTAGCGGGAGGCCCCAAGAGACCCAGTACTTC. Translated, it gives CASSRTSGRPQETQYF. The chain joins TRBV5-1 to TRBJ2-5, with 14 bases aligning to TRBD2. This CDR3 comprises 16 residues. The V and J ends lost 4 bases and 1 base, in that order; junction bases with no gene match: 3. Germline loops: CDR1 SGHRS, CDR2 YFSETQ.

This clonotype was found a few times. The V call is TRBV20-1, the J call TRBJ2-5, with D possibly matching TRBD2 (5 bases). V was trimmed by 6 bases and J by 1 base, leaving 12 bases between them. This CDR3 spans 13 amino acids. Per germline, CDR1 DFQATT and CDR2 SNEGSKA (reference sequence). CDR3 protein: CSADLLGQETQYF. The CDR3, as DNA: TGCAGTGCGGACCTACTAGGCCAAGAGACCCAGTACTTC.

The chain carries TRBV20-1 and TRBJ1-5; the D gene is possibly TRBD1 (5 bases). Per the germline V gene, CDR1 is DFQATT and CDR2 is SNEGSKA (reference sequence). V lost 1 base, J lost 9 bases, and 13 bases lay in between. This CDR3 comprises 13 residues. DNA of the CDR3: TGCAGTGCTAGAGGGGGGAGAGCAGGGCCCCAGCATTTT. This encodes CSARGGRAGPQHF.

This clonotype has only one observation. The chain couples TRBV6-2 or TRBV6-3 to TRBJ2-7; 10 bases are a match to TRBD2. Per germline, CDR1 MNHEY and CDR2 SVGEGT. This CDR3 is built from 15 residues. V lost 0 bases, J lost 4 bases, and 3 bases stayed unmatched. CDR3 nucleotide sequence: TGTGCCAGCAGTTACTCAAGCGGGGGGGCGTACGAGCAGTACTTC. It translates to CASSYSSGGAYEQYF.

This clonotype was observed a few times. The chain employs TRBV6-2 or TRBV6-3 and TRBJ2-1, with 10 positions matching TRBD1. Germline loops: CDR1 MNHEY, CDR2 SVGEGT. The V segment lost 2 bases and the J segment 8 bases; nucleotides outside the gene matches: 15. There are 18 residues in the CDR3. The CDR3 region is CASSYPYPDRGLADEQFF. DNA for the CDR3: TGTGCCAGCAGTTACCCTTACCCTGACAGGGGGCTAGCCGATGAGCAGTTCTTC.

In its sample, this clonotype was seen a few times. The chain has TRBV14 and TRBJ2-1, with D unresolved. CDR1 and CDR2 (germline): SGHDN, FVKESK. CDR3 length: 13 residues. V gave up 1 base and J gave up 6 bases, with 7 bases separating them. As DNA, the CDR3 is TGTGCCAGCAGCCAAGGCACGCTCAATGAGCAGTTCTTC. This gives the protein CASSQGTLNEQFF.

Written as DNA, the CDR3 is TGTGCCAGCAGCGCGGGACGCGACTATGAGCAGTTCTTC. It translates to CASSAGRDYEQFF. V and J are TRBV6-1 and TRBJ2-1; possibly TRBD2 for D (6 bases). Germline CDR1 is MNHNS and CDR2 is SASEGT. V lost 6 bases and J 8 bases, leaving 14 bases between the germline ends. There are 13 residues in the CDR3.

The chain couples TRBV25-1 to TRBJ2-7; no clear D. The germline V and J ends were trimmed by 6 bases and 0 bases, with 15 bases remaining between them. CDR3 length: 15 residues. In germline, CDR1 is MGHDK, CDR2 SYGVNS. The CDR3 loop is CASRPSTISSYEQYF. The CDR3 DNA reads TGTGCCAGCAGACCAAGCACTATCAGCTCCTACGAGCAGTACTTC.